Listed below are T cell receptor beta chains from one sample, sequenced in a study of blood T cell repertoires in COVID-19. Clones were sequenced by immunoSEQ multiplex PCR, and TCRdb holds only the in-frame ones, with some missing. The data contain hundreds of thousands of clones, around 90% of them seen just once; the ten biggest clones take up over 1%. Sequencing was carried out using peripheral blood. The origin of the receptors is an older man with acute or convalescent COVID-19. The CDR3 runs from the conserved cysteine through the conserved F or W. A D gene is named only where the DNA matches it firmly. Clone size is given for some rows only: seen once, a few or many times, or a class if the clone is expanded.

J gene,D gene,CDR3 length,clone size,V gene,CDR3 DNA,CDR3 protein
TRBJ1-3,.,14,few,TRBV7-2,TGTGCCAGCAGCTTAGGGCAGGGCTTAAACACCATATATTTT,CASSLGQGLNTIYF
TRBJ2-1,TRBD2,18,.,TRBV29-1,TGCAGCGTTGAAGATGTAGCGGGAGGGCCAGTTTCCTACAATGAGCAGTTCTTC,CSVEDVAGGPVSYNEQFF
TRBJ1-6,.,15,.,TRBV7-2,TGTGCCAGCAGCCTAGACCGGGTCCTTACTTCACCCCTCCACTTT,CASSLDRVLTSPLHF
TRBJ2-5,.,12,.,TRBV5-6,TGTGCCAGCAGCTTCTCGCGAGAGACCCAGTACTTC,CASSFSRETQYF
TRBJ2-2,.,15,once,TRBV5-4,TGTGCCAGCAGCCTTGACGGGATGAACACCGGGGAGCTGTTTTTT,CASSLDGMNTGELFF
TRBJ1-4,.,15,.,TRBV6-2/TRBV6-3,TGTGCCAGCAGCTCACCTCAGGGGAACAATGAAAAACTGTTTTTT,CASSSPQGNNEKLFF
TRBJ2-4,TRBD2,14,.,TRBV4-2,TGTGCCAGCAGCCAAGAAAAACTAGCGAACATTCAGTACTTC,CASSQEKLANIQYF
TRBJ2-4,TRBD1,15,.,TRBV5-6,TGTGCCAGCAGCGAGAGGACAGGGGGATTAAACATTCAGTACTTC,CASSERTGGLNIQYF
TRBJ2-3,.,12,once,TRBV30,TGTGCCTGGAGTCGGGGAGCAGATACGCAGTATTTT,CAWSRGADTQYF
TRBJ2-5,TRBD2,15,.,TRBV2,TGTGCCAGCGAGGAGGCTAGCGGGAAACAAGAGACCCAGTACTTC,CASEEASGKQETQYF
TRBJ2-5,TRBD1,14,.,TRBV7-2,TGTGCCAGCAGCTATAACAGGGGGAGAGAGACCCAGTACTTC,CASSYNRGRETQYF
TRBJ2-3,TRBD2,14,.,TRBV27,TGTGCCAGCACCCCTAAGCGGGGGGGAGATACGCAGTATTTT,CASTPKRGGDTQYF
TRBJ2-2,.,14,.,TRBV7-2,TGTGCCAGCAGCAAACAGGGGAACACCGGGGAGCTGTTTTTT,CASSKQGNTGELFF
TRBJ2-1,.,12,.,TRBV5-6,TGTGCCAGCAGCTGGAGCTTTTATGAGCAGTTCTTC,CASSWSFYEQFF
TRBJ1-6,.,14,.,TRBV19,TGTGCCAGTAGTATCCTGCGCGTTAATTCACCCCTCCACTTT,CASSILRVNSPLHF
TRBJ2-1,.,15,.,TRBV27,TGTGCCAGCAGTTTAGGGGGGATCTCCTACAATGAGCAGTTCTTC,CASSLGGISYNEQFF
TRBJ2-1,.,15,.,TRBV9,TGTGCCAGCAGCGCGAGGGGCGGGAAGGTGAGTGAGCAGTTCTTC,CASSARGGKVSEQFF
TRBJ1-6,TRBD1,15,.,TRBV7-8,TGTGCCAGCAGCCAACAGGGGGTACTTAATTCACCCCTCCACTTT,CASSQQGVLNSPLHF
TRBJ2-3,.,13,.,TRBV7-8,TGTGCCAGCAGCTTACTAGAAACAGATACGCAGTATTTT,CASSLLETDTQYF
TRBJ1-2,.,12,.,TRBV7-2,TGTGCCAGCAGCTCCTTACAAAGTGGCTACACCTTC,CASSSLQSGYTF
TRBJ2-7,TRBD2,13,.,TRBV27,TGTGCCAGCAGCCCAGCGGGGGTATTCGAGCAGTACTTC,CASSPAGVFEQYF
TRBJ2-5,TRBD1,14,.,TRBV7-2,TGTGCCAGCAGCCCCCGGACAGGGGGCGAGACCCAGTACTTC,CASSPRTGGETQYF
TRBJ2-7,.,14,.,TRBV5-1,TGCGCCAGCAGGGAACAGCCAAGAACCTACGAGCAGTACTTC,CASREQPRTYEQYF
TRBJ1-3,.,15,once,TRBV6-5,TGTGCCAGCAGTTTAACCGACAGGCGAGGAAACACCATATATTTT,CASSLTDRRGNTIYF
TRBJ1-1,TRBD1,13,few,TRBV7-2,TGTGCCAGCAGCACTAACAGGGGCACTGAAGCTTTCTTT,CASSTNRGTEAFF
TRBJ1-6,.,16,.,TRBV6-1,TGTGCCAGCAGTGAACTAGGCGGAATCTATAATTCACCCCTCCACTTT,CASSELGGIYNSPLHF
TRBJ2-3,TRBD2,16,few,TRBV5-1,TGCGCCAGCAGGGTTACTAGCGGGAGGGCGACAGATACGCAGTATTTT,CASRVTSGRATDTQYF
TRBJ2-3,TRBD1,15,.,TRBV30,TGTGCCTGGAGTGTACTAGGGGGCGGCACAGATACGCAGTATTTT,CAWSVLGGGTDTQYF
TRBJ2-7,TRBD2,17,.,TRBV19,TGTGCCAGTAGCAACACCCTATCACGAGCGGGAGAGGAAGAGCAGTACTTC,CASSNTLSRAGEEEQYF
TRBJ1-2,.,14,.,TRBV27,TGTGCCAGCAGTTTACGCGCATTTAACTATGGCTACACCTTC,CASSLRAFNYGYTF
TRBJ2-2,.,14,.,TRBV6-5,TGTGCCAGCAGCATCCGACAGACATCAGGGGAGCTGTTTTTT,CASSIRQTSGELFF
TRBJ2-1,TRBD2,15,.,TRBV7-2,TGTGCCAGCAGCCGGGGACTAGCGGGAGTAAATGAGCAGTTCTTC,CASSRGLAGVNEQFF
TRBJ2-1,TRBD1,13,.,TRBV24-1,TGTGCCACCGCGGGACAGGGACGCAATGAGCAGTTCTTC,CATAGQGRNEQFF
TRBJ2-3,TRBD2,16,.,TRBV29-1,TGCAGCGTTGGAACTAGCGGGAGACATCCGGGAGATACGCAGTATTTT,CSVGTSGRHPGDTQYF
TRBJ1-3,TRBD1,16,.,TRBV7-9,TGTGCCAGCAGCCCCTCGGGGACAGGGTACGGAAACACCATATATTTT,CASSPSGTGYGNTIYF
TRBJ2-6,TRBD2,17,once,TRBV2,TGTGCCATTTTCGGGGGGGGCACTGGCTCTGGGGCCAACGTCCTGACTTTC,CAIFGGGTGSGANVLTF
TRBJ2-4,.,13,.,TRBV5-1,TGCGCCAGCAGCTCGGACAGAATTAACATTCAGTACTTC,CASSSDRINIQYF
TRBJ2-1,TRBD2,17,.,TRBV7-2,TGTGCCAGCAGCTTAGCGCCCCAGCGGGGGGGCTGGGGTGAGCAGTTCTTC,CASSLAPQRGGWGEQFF
TRBJ2-3,.,16,once,TRBV4-3,TGCGCCAGCAGCCAAGAGTCGGGAACTCTGACAGATACGCAGTATTTT,CASSQESGTLTDTQYF
TRBJ1-5,TRBD1,13,.,TRBV29-1,TGCAGCGTCTCCGGGACAGGGAATCAGCCCCAGCATTTT,CSVSGTGNQPQHF
TRBJ2-7,TRBD2,15,.,TRBV5-1,TGCGCCAGCAGCTTTGGGAGCGGGGGCCAATACGAGCAGTACTTC,CASSFGSGGQYEQYF
TRBJ1-4,.,16,.,TRBV2,TGTGCCAGCAGTGAAAGGTCAGGGACTCCTAATGAAAAACTGTTTTTT,CASSERSGTPNEKLFF
TRBJ1-5,.,14,.,TRBV6-1,TGTGCCAGCAGTGACGCAACCAGGGCTCAGCCCCAGCATTTT,CASSDATRAQPQHF
TRBJ2-1,TRBD2,18,.,TRBV7-8,TGTGCCAGCAGCTTAGTGGCGGGCGGGGGATCGGTTTACAATGAGCAGTTCTTC,CASSLVAGGGSVYNEQFF
TRBJ2-1,.,14,.,TRBV7-2,TGTGCCAGCAGCTTAGCGGGAGCGTACAATGAGCAGTTCTTC,CASSLAGAYNEQFF
TRBJ2-5,TRBD2,13,few,TRBV10-3,TGTGCCATAGCGGGAGGGCCTGGAGAGACCCAGTACTTC,CAIAGGPGETQYF
TRBJ2-1,.,11,.,TRBV7-8,TGTGCCAGCAGCCACAGCAATGAGCAGTTCTTC,CASSHSNEQFF
TRBJ1-2,TRBD1,14,.,TRBV19,TGTGCCAGTAGTAGCGGACAGGGTATAGGTGGCTACACCTTC,CASSSGQGIGGYTF
TRBJ1-2,.,12,.,TRBV19,TGTGCCAGTAGTTCGAATACTGGTGGCTACACCTTC,CASSSNTGGYTF
TRBJ1-2,.,12,.,TRBV19,TGTGCCAGTAGTATAGTGGGCTACGGCTACACCTTC,CASSIVGYGYTF
TRBJ1-3,TRBD1,16,.,TRBV5-5,TGTGCCAGCAGCTCGATCGTGGGACAGATTGGAAACACCATATATTTT,CASSSIVGQIGNTIYF
TRBJ2-5,.,14,.,TRBV5-1,TGCGCCAGCAGCGAGAGGGTTGGGCAAGAGACCCAGTACTTC,CASSERVGQETQYF
TRBJ2-1,TRBD1,16,.,TRBV29-1,TGCAGCGTTGTGGCTCTAGGACAGGGTAGACCCAATGAGCAGTTCTTC,CSVVALGQGRPNEQFF
TRBJ1-1,.,14,.,TRBV6-5,TGTGCCAGCAGTTACTCGGACAGAGAATATGAAGCTTTCTTT,CASSYSDREYEAFF